This TCR beta chain was captured in a study of regulatory T cells in long-lasting Graves disease. Study at large: Those Graves' patients who were newly diagnosed had been on antithyroid drugs under 3 months.

Study outcomes and limitations: Relative to newly diagnosed Graves' patients, persistent ones had lower TCR diversity. Persistent cases favored TRBV28, TRBJ1-2 and TRBJ2-5.

Regarding time point: newly diagnosed GD, antithyroid drugs for less than 3 months. There was RNA extracted from PBMCs, and the TCR library was made from it. Notes on this clonotype: Its antigen is still unknown.

Per the germline V gene, CDR1 is DFQATT and CDR2 is SNEGSKA (reference sequence). CDR3 length: 13 residues. V dropped 3 bases and J dropped 2 bases, with 11 bases sitting between them. Construction of TCR beta libraries relied on iRepertoire HTBI primers and on Arm-PCR targeting CDR3 regions. TCRdb itself ran the multiplex PCR reads through MiXCR, one entry per CDR3 protein. Among about 530,000 distinct CDR3 sequences listed, 15% to 20% were seen once. These data also formed part of another study, on T cells in Graves' hyperthyroidism and ophthalmopathy. That study reports: The HTBI primer set was used in a first-round RT-PCR of the TCR CDR3.

The source is a woman aged 40-65 years with Graves disease. V usage is TRBV20-1 and J usage is TRBJ2-7, with D possibly TRBD1 on 6 matching bases. The input for sequencing was peripheral blood mononuclear cells (PBMCs), taken at new diagnosis, from a patient treated with antithyroid drugs. The CDR3 DNA follows: TGCAGTGCTAGTTGGGACAAAGCCTACGAGCAGTACTTC. This gives the protein CSASWDKAYEQYF.